What follows describes a single TCR beta chain. Its antigen is still unknown. The sample originates from a study of vaccination and CD4 T cells after COVID-19. Study context: Median draw time for post-COVID samples was roughly 100 days post-diagnosis (range 35 to 161).

Treatment: approximately nine-day PBMC culture with coronavirus spike peptide pools or control peptides (ViraFEST assay). Cultured CD4+ T-cell DNA underwent Oncomine TCR Beta short-read sequencing. Using the QIAamp micro DNA kit, genomic DNA was extracted from the CD4+ T cells that had been cultured. TCRdb re-called the PCR reads through MiXCR, storing one row per CDR3 protein. This table has a few thousand distinct CDR3 sequences, approximately 24% appearing once. Points from the study as a whole: In convalescent patients, 304 of 307 vaccine-specific clones were spike mono-reactive.

V shed 5 bases and J 3 bases; nucleotides not matched to a gene: 2. CDR3 length equals 13 residues. Germline loops: CDR1 MNHNY, CDR2 SVGAGI (reference sequence). V and J are TRBV6-6 and TRBJ1-1; 8 bases agree with TRBD1. This material consisted of CD4+ T cells from blood, cultured in vitro, taken after SARS-CoV-2 vaccination. This clonotype was sampled from a human donor who had recovered from COVID-19. CDR3 sequence reads: CASSDRGYTEAFF. The CDR3, as DNA: TGTGCCAGCAGTGACAGGGGCTACACTGAAGCTTTCTTT.